Listed below are T cell receptor beta chains from one sample, sequenced in a study of follicular helper T cells after annual influenza vaccination. Assay used: immunoSEQ multiplex PCR; TCRdb lists only in-frame clones, some missing. Counted here are 13,000 to 15,000 clones, nearly 80% occurring once; the ten biggest clones make up 0.4% to 0.55%. This specimen consisted of CXCR5- memory CD4+ T cells sorted from blood, obtained on the day of influenza vaccination. The receptors stem from an adult who received the influenza vaccine. Each CDR3 is given with its conserved first and last residue. A D gene is named only where the DNA matches it firmly. The size field is filled for only some rows; it gives once, few, many or a size class.

abundance	j_gene	v_gene	d_gene	CDR3aa	CDR3nt
once	TRBJ2-1	TRBV7-9	-	CASSQDSGLSEFF	TGTGCCAGCAGCCAGGACAGTGGTTTATCGGAGTTCTTC
-	TRBJ2-5	TRBV7-2	-	CASSLAQITKETQYF	TGTGCCAGCAGCTTAGCACAGATAACAAAAGAGACCCAGTACTTC
-	TRBJ2-5	TRBV5-1	TRBD2	CASSILGLAIETQYF	TGCGCCAGCAGTATTCTGGGACTAGCTATAGAGACCCAGTACTTC
-	TRBJ2-2	TRBV11-3	TRBD1	CASSLSSVGTVNTGELFF	TGTGCCAGCAGCTTATCATCCGTCGGGACAGTCAACACCGGGGAGCTGTTTTTT
-	TRBJ2-3	TRBV5-4	-	CASSSLRDDIATQYF	TGTGCCAGCAGCTCCCTCCGAGACGACATTGCTACGCAGTATTTT
once	TRBJ2-3	TRBV5-1	TRBD1	CASSLDRGDTQYF	TGCGCCAGCAGCTTGGACAGGGGAGATACGCAGTATTTT
few	TRBJ2-2	TRBV9	-	CASSVVQSNTGELFF	TGTGCCAGCAGCGTAGTACAGTCGAACACCGGGGAGCTGTTTTTT
-	TRBJ1-2	TRBV10-3	-	CAISGRGGIEDGYTF	TGTGCCATCAGTGGTCGTGGGGGAATTGAGGATGGCTACACCTTC
once	TRBJ2-5	TRBV6-6	-	CASSYSSGQETQYF	TGTGCCAGCAGTTACTCGAGTGGGCAAGAGACCCAGTACTTC
-	TRBJ2-2	TRBV7-6	-	CASSLWRTANTGELFF	TGTGCCAGCAGCCTATGGAGGACAGCGAACACCGGGGAGCTGTTTTTT
-	TRBJ2-5	TRBV7-2	TRBD2	CASSFPSGSGTQYF	TGTGCCAGCAGCTTCCCTAGCGGCTCGGGGACCCAGTACTTC
-	TRBJ1-1	TRBV5-6	-	CASSLGTLNTEAFF	TGTGCCAGCAGCTTGGGAACTTTGAACACTGAAGCTTTCTTT
once	TRBJ1-5	TRBV28	-	CASTLTALGANQPQHF	TGTGCCAGCACCCTAACCGCTTTAGGGGCCAATCAGCCCCAGCATTTT
few	TRBJ1-1	TRBV10-3	-	CAIGWEDTEAFF	TGTGCCATCGGCTGGGAGGACACTGAAGCTTTCTTT
-	TRBJ1-3	TRBV6-6	-	CASSYGNTIYF	TGTGCCAGCAGTTATGGAAACACCATATATTTT
-	TRBJ1-3	TRBV9	-	CASSSRGDALGNTIYF	TGTGCCAGCAGCAGCCGGGGAGACGCGTTAGGAAACACCATATATTTT
-	TRBJ1-1	TRBV11-3	TRBD1	CASSSGSRQGLFTEAFF	TGTGCCAGCAGCTCAGGGTCGAGACAGGGACTTTTTACTGAAGCTTTCTTT
-	TRBJ2-6	TRBV5-1	TRBD1	CASSLAGTGGSGANVLTF	TGCGCCAGCAGCTTGGCGGGGACAGGGGGTTCTGGGGCCAACGTCCTGACTTTC
-	TRBJ2-7	TRBV11-2	TRBD2	CASSLGAGATRFYEQYF	TGTGCCAGCAGCTTAGGAGCGGGGGCCACGAGGTTCTACGAGCAGTACTTC
-	TRBJ1-2	TRBV5-4	-	CASSLVGNDYGYTF	TGTGCCAGCAGCTTGGTAGGGAATGACTATGGCTACACCTTC
-	TRBJ2-7	TRBV7-2	-	CASSSTGGGEQYF	TGTGCCAGCAGCTCTACGGGGGGCGGCGAGCAGTACTTC
-	TRBJ2-1	TRBV18	-	CASSPLRGANEQFF	TGTGCCAGCTCACCACTCCGAGGGGCCAATGAGCAGTTCTTC
few	TRBJ1-5	TRBV2	-	CASSPSGKEINQPQHF	TGTGCCAGCAGTCCCTCGGGAAAGGAGATCAATCAGCCCCAGCATTTT
-	TRBJ2-3	TRBV21-1	-	CATLLPAGCTDTQYF	TGTGCCACCCTACTTCCGGCGGGATGCACAGATACGCAGTATTTT
few	TRBJ2-2	TRBV5-1	-	CASSYTADTGELFF	TGCGCCAGCAGCTACACAGCCGACACCGGGGAGCTGTTTTTT
few	TRBJ1-6	TRBV5-1	-	CASSLLDSSSYNSPLHF	TGCGCCAGCAGCTTGTTGGATTCTAGCTCCTATAATTCACCCCTCCACTTT
once	TRBJ1-2	TRBV18	TRBD1	CASSSLPFAGGADYGYTF	TGTGCCAGCTCATCACTCCCATTCGCAGGGGGCGCCGACTATGGCTACACCTTC
-	TRBJ1-5	TRBV28	-	CASLFRGQPQHF	TGTGCCAGCCTCTTTCGGGGGCAGCCCCAGCATTTT
-	TRBJ1-1	TRBV6-1	-	CASSERRQLRAFF	TGTGCCAGCAGTGAAAGAAGACAGCTGCGGGCTTTCTTT
-	TRBJ2-3	TRBV5-1	-	CASSPGSSPTDTQYF	TGCGCCAGCAGCCCGGGTAGCAGTCCCACAGATACGCAGTATTTT
-	TRBJ1-2	TRBV7-2	TRBD1	CASSLGVGTGYGYTF	TGTGCCAGCAGCTTAGGTGTGGGGACAGGGTATGGCTACACCTTC
-	TRBJ2-3	TRBV7-6	-	CASSLAGKGTDTQYF	TGTGCCAGCAGCTTAGCCGGCAAGGGCACAGATACGCAGTATTTT
-	TRBJ1-2	TRBV2	-	CASSTRSDYTF	TGTGCCAGCAGCACCCGGTCGGACTACACCTTC
few	TRBJ1-1	TRBV5-1	-	CASSLFGNTEAFF	TGCGCCAGCAGCCTATTCGGGAACACTGAAGCTTTCTTT
-	TRBJ2-1	TRBV28	-	CASWGDNEQFF	TGTGCCAGCTGGGGGGACAATGAGCAGTTCTTC